This TCR beta chain was captured in a study of cytomegalovirus exposure and HLA in healthy donors. The PCR was carried out with 60 Vbeta primers and 13 Jbeta primers. Clones were read by immunoSEQ multiplex PCR, and TCRdb kept only the in-frame ones, dropping some. The sample gives around 100,000 clones, less than 80% of which show up once; roughly 2% is in the top ten. This CDR3 has 13 residues. CDR1 is LGHNT, CDR2 FRNRAP, per germline. V lost 5 bases and J lost 0, with 7 bases in between. The sample holds a few counts of this clone. This chain joins TRBV12-5 and TRBJ1-1; D remains ambiguous. What was sequenced was PBMCs. The clonotype comes from a woman aged 30 to 39 in good health and CMV-seronegative. This CDR3 is CASGHYLNTEAFF. The CDR3 nucleotides are TGTGCTAGTGGTCACTATCTGAACACTGAAGCTTTCTTT.